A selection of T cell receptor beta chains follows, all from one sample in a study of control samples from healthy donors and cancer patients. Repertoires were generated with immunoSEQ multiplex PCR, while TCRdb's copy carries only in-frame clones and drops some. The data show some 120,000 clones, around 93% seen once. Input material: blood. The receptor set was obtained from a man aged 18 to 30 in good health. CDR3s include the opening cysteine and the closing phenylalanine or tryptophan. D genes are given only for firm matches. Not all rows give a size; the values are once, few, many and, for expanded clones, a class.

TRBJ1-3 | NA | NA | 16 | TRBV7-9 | CASSPRALSSGNTIYF | TGTGCCAGCAGTCCTAGGGCGCTGAGCTCTGGAAACACCATATATTTT
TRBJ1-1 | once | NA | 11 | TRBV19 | CASRRAYEAFF | TGTGCCAGTAGGAGGGCGTATGAAGCTTTCTTT
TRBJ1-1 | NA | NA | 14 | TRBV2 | CASSLGLQNTEAFF | TGTGCCAGCAGCTTGGGACTCCAGAACACTGAAGCTTTCTTT
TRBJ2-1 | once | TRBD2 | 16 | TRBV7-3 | CASSLTAAGGYNEQFF | TGTGCCAGCAGCTTAACAGCGGCGGGGGGTTACAATGAGCAGTTCTTC
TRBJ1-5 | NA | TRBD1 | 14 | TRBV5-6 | CASSLRTGPTPQHF | TGTGCCAGCAGTCTCAGGACAGGCCCAACGCCCCAGCATTTT
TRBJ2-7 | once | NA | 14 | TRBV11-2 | CASSLGGRAHEQYF | TGTGCCAGCAGCTTAGGTGGTAGGGCCCACGAGCAGTACTTC
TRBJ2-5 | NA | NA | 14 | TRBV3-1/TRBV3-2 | CASSQEGRQETQYF | TGTGCCAGCAGCCAAGAAGGGAGACAAGAGACCCAGTACTTC
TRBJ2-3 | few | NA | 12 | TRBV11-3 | CASSSRHDTQYF | TGTGCCAGCAGCTCGCGACACGATACGCAGTATTTT
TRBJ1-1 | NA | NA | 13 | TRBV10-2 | CASRLGFNTEAFF | TGCGCCAGCAGATTAGGATTTAACACTGAAGCTTTCTTT
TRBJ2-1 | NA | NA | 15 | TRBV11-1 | CASISYTDGYNEQFF | TGTGCCAGCATCTCATATACCGACGGCTACAATGAGCAGTTCTTC
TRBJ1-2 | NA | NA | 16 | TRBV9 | CASSLPAGRGYYGYTF | TGTGCCAGCAGCTTACCGGCAGGAAGGGGGTACTATGGCTACACCTTC
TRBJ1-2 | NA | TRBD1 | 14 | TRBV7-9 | CASSRGDRGFGYTF | TGTGCCAGCAGCCGCGGGGACAGGGGGTTCGGCTACACCTTC
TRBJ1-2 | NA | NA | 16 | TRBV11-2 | CASSYGPKIANYGYTF | TGTGCCAGCAGTTACGGACCGAAAATAGCTAACTATGGCTACACCTTC
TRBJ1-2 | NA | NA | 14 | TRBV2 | CASSEGRVGRGYTF | TGTGCCAGCAGTGAAGGGAGGGTCGGTCGGGGCTACACCTTC
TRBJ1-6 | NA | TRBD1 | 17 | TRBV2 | CASSFRSQDRGNSPLHF | TGTGCCAGCAGCTTCCGTTCGCAGGACAGGGGTAATTCACCCCTCCACTTT
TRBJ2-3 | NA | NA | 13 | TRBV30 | CAWSLVSTDTQYF | TGTGCCTGGAGCCTAGTCAGCACAGATACGCAGTATTTT
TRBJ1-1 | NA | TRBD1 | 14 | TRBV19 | CASSDRVQNTEAFF | TGTGCCAGTAGTGACAGGGTCCAGAACACTGAAGCTTTCTTT
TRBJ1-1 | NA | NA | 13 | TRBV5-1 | CASRADRRTEAFF | TGCGCCAGCAGGGCAGACAGGAGGACTGAAGCTTTCTTT
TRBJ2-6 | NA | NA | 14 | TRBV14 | CASSRTAGANVLTF | TGTGCCAGCAGTCGTACAGCTGGGGCCAACGTCCTGACTTTC
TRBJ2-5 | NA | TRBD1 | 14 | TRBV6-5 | CASSTRTGQETQYF | TGTGCCAGCAGTACCCGGACAGGGCAAGAGACCCAGTACTTC
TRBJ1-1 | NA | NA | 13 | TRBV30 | CAWSFAVNTEAFF | TGTGCCTGGAGTTTTGCAGTGAACACTGAAGCTTTCTTT
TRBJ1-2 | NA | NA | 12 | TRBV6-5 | CASGNSGYGYTF | TGTGCCAGCGGGAACAGCGGCTATGGCTACACCTTC
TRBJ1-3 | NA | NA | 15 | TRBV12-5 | CASGLGPNSGNTIYF | TGTGCTAGTGGTTTGGGACCGAACTCCGGAAACACCATATATTTT
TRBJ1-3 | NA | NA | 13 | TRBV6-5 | CASTLGSGNTIYF | TGTGCCAGCACCTTGGGTTCTGGAAACACCATATATTTT
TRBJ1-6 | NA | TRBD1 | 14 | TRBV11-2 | CASSPTGNNSPLHF | TGTGCCAGCAGTCCGACAGGGAATAATTCACCCCTCCACTTT
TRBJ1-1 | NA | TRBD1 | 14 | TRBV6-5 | CASSYRTGRPEAFF | TGTGCCAGCAGTTATAGGACAGGCAGGCCTGAAGCTTTCTTT
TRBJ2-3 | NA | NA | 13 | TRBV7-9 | CASSPDLGDTQYF | TGTGCCAGCAGCCCGGACCTGGGAGATACGCAGTATTTT
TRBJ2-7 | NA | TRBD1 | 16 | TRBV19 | CASSIEGTGAFYEQYF | TGTGCCAGTAGTATCGAAGGGACAGGGGCCTTCTACGAGCAGTACTTC
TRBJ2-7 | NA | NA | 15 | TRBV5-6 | CASSLGGQGFYEQYF | TGTGCCAGCAGCTTGGGGGGACAAGGGTTCTACGAGCAGTACTTC
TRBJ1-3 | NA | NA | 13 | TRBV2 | CASRQTSGNTIYF | TGTGCCAGCAGACAGACCTCTGGAAACACCATATATTTT
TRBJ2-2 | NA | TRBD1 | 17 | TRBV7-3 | CASSLPPGTGGPGELFF | TGTGCCAGCAGCTTACCGCCCGGGACAGGGGGCCCCGGGGAGCTGTTTTTT
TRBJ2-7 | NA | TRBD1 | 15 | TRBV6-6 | CASGVSGDRSYEQYF | TGTGCCAGCGGAGTAAGTGGGGACAGATCCTACGAGCAGTACTTC
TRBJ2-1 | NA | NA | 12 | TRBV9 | CASSGIDNEQFF | TGTGCCAGCAGCGGGATCGACAATGAGCAGTTCTTC